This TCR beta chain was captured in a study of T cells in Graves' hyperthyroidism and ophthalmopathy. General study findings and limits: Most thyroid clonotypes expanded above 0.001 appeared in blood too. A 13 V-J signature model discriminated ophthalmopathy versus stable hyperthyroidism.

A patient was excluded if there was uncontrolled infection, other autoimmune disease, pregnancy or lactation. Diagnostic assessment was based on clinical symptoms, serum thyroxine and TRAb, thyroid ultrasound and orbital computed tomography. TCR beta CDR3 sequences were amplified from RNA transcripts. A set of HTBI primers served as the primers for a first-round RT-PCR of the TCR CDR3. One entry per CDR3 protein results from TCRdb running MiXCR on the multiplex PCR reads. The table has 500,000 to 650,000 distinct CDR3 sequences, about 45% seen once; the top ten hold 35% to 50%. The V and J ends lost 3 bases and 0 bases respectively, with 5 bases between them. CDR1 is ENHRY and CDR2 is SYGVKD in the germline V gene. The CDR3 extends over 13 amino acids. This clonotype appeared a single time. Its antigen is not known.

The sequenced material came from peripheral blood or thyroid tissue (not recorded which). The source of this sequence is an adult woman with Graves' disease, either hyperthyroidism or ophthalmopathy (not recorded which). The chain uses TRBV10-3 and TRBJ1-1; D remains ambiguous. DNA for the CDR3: TGTGCCATCAGTGATACAGTGAACACTGAAGCTTTCTTT. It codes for CAISDTVNTEAFF.